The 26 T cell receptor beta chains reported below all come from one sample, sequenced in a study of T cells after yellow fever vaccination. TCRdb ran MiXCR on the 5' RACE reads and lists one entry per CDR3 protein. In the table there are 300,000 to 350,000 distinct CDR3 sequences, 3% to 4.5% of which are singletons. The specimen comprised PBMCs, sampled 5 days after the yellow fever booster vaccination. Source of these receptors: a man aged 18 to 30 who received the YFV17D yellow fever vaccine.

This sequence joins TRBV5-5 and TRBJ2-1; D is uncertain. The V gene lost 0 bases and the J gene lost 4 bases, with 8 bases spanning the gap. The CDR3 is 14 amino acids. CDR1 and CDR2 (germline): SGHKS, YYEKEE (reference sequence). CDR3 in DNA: TGTGCCAGCAGCTTGGTCGAAGATTACAATGAGCAGTTCTTC. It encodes CASSLVEDYNEQFF.

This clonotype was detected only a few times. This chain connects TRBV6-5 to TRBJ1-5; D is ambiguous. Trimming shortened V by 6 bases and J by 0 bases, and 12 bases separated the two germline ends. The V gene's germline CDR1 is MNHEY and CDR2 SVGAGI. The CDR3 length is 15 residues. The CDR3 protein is CASSPRVNSNQPQHF. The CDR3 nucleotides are TGTGCCAGCAGCCCGAGGGTAAATAGCAATCAGCCCCAGCATTTT.

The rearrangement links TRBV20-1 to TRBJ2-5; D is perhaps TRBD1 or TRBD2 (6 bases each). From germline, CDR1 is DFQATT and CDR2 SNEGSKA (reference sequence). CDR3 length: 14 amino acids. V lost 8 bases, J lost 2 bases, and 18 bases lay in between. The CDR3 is CSPRRGGGQETQYF. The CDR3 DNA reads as TGCAGTCCAAGAAGAGGGGGAGGACAAGAGACCCAGTACTTC.

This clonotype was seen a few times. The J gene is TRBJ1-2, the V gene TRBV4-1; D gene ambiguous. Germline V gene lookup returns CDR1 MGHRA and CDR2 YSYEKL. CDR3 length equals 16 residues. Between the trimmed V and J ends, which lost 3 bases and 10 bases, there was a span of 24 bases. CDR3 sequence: CASSHPPTETVFDYTF. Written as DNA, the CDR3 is TGCGCCAGCAGCCACCCCCCGACCGAGACTGTTTTTGACTACACCTTC.

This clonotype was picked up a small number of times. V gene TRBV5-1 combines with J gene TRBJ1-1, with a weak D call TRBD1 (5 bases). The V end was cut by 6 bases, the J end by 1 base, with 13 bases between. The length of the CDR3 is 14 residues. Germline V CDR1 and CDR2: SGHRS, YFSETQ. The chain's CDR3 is CASTQGVSNTEAFF. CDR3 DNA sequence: TGCGCCAGCACCCAAGGGGTCTCGAACACTGAAGCTTTCTTT.

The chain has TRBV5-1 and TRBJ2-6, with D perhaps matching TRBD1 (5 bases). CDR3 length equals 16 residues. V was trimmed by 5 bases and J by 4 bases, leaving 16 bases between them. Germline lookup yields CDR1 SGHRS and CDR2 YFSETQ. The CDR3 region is CASRSQGQGGANVLTF. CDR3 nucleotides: TGCGCCAGCAGGTCCCAAGGTCAGGGAGGGGCCAACGTCCTGACTTTC.

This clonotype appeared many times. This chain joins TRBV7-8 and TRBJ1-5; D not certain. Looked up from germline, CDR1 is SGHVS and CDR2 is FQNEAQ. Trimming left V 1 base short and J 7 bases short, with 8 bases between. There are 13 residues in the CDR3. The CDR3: CASSLVDYQPQHF. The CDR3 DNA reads TGTGCCAGCAGCTTAGTCGATTACCAGCCCCAGCATTTT. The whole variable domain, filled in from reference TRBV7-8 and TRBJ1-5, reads GAGVSQSPRYKVAKRGQDVALRCDPISGHVSLFWYQQALGQGPEFLTYFQNEAQLDKSGLPSDRFFAERPEGSVSTLKIQRTQQEDSAVYLCASSLVDYQPQHFGDGTRLSIL.

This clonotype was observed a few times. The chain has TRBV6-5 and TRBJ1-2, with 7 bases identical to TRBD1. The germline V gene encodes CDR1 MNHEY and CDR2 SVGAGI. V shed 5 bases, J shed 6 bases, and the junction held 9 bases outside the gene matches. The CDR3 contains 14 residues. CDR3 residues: CASSPHDRANGYTF. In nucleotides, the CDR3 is TGTGCCAGCAGTCCCCATGACAGGGCTAATGGCTACACCTTC.

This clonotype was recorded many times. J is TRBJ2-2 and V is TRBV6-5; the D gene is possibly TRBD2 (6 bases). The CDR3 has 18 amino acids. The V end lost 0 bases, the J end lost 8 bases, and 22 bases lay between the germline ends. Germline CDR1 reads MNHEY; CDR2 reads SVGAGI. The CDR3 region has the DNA TGTGCCAGCAGTTACTCAGGCGAAGGCGGGATTCCGTCGGGGGAGCTGTTTTTT. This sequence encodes CASSYSGEGGIPSGELFF.

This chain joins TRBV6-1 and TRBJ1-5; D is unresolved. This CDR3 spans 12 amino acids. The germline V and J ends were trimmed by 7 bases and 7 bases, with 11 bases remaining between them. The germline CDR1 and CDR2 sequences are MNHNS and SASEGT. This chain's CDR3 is CASTWGSQPQHF. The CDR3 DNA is TGTGCCAGCACCTGGGGTAGCCAGCCCCAGCATTTT.

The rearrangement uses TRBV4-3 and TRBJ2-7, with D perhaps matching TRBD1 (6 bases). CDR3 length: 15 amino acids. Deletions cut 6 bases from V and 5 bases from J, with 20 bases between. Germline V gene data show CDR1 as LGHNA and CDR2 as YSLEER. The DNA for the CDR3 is TGCGCCAGCAGGAGATGGGACAAGGCGTGGGACGAGCAGTACTTC. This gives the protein CASRRWDKAWDEQYF.

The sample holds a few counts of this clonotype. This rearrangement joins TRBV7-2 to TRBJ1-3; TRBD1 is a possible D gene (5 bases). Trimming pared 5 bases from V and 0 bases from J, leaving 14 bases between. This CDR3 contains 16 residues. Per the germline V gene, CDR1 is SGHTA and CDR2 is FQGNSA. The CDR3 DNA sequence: TGTGCCAGCAGCCCTGCCGGGACTACCTCTGGAAACACCATATATTTT. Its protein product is CASSPAGTTSGNTIYF.

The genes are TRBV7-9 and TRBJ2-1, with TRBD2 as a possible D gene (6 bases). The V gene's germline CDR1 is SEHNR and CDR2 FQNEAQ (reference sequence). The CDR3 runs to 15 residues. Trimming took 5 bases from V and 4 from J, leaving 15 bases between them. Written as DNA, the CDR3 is TGTGCCAGCAGCATCCCCGGGAGTTCATACAATGAGCAGTTCTTC. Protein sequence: CASSIPGSSYNEQFF.

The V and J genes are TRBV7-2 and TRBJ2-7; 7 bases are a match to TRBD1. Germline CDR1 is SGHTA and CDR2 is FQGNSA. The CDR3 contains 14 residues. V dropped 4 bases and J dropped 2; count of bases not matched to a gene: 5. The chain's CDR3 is CASSSWTGAYEQYV. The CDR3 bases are TGTGCCAGCAGCTCTTGGACAGGAGCCTACGAGCAGTACGTC.

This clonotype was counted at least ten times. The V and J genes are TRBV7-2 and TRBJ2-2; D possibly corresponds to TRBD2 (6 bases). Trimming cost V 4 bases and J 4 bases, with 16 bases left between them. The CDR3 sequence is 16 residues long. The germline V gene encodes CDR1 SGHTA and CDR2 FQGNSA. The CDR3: CASSSGTYAITGELFF. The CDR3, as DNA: TGTGCCAGCAGCTCGGGGACTTACGCGATCACCGGGGAGCTGTTTTTT.

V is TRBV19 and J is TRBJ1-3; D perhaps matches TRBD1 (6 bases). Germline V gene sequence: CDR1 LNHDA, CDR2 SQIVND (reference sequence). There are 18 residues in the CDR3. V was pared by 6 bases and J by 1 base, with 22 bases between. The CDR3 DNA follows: TGTGCCAGTAGCGTAGCCGGGACACGGCTTTATTCTGGAAACACCATATATTTT. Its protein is CASSVAGTRLYSGNTIYF.

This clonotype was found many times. The CDR3 here is CASSQDLLAGLGGELFF. CDR3 nucleotide sequence: TGTGCCAGCAGCCAAGATCTGCTAGCGGGGCTGGGCGGGGAGCTGTTTTTT. The V and J genes are TRBV3-1 and TRBJ2-2; 9 nucleotides line up with TRBD2. Germline V CDR1 and CDR2: LGHDT, YNNKEL (reference sequence). V shed 0 bases and J 7 bases; nucleotides not matched to a gene: 9. The CDR3 is 17 amino acids.

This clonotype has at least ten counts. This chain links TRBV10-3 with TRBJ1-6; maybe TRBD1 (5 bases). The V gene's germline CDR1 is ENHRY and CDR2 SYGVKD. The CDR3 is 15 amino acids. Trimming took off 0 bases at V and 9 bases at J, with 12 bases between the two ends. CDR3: CAISESGVPGSPLHF. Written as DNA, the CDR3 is TGTGCCATCAGTGAGTCGGGGGTTCCAGGTTCACCCCTCCACTTT.

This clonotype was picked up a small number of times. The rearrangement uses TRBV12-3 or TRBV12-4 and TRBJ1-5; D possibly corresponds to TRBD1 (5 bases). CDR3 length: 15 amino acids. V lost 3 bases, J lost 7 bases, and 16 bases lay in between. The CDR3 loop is CASSFAVGVGQPQHF. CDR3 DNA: TGTGCCAGCAGTTTTGCAGTGGGGGTAGGGCAGCCCCAGCATTTT.

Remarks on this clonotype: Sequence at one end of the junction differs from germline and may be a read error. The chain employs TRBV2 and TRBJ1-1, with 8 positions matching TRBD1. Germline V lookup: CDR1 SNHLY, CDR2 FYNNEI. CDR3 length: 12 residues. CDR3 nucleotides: TGTGCCAGCAGCGAAGACAGGGGCGAAGCTTTCTTT. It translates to CASSEDRGEAFF.

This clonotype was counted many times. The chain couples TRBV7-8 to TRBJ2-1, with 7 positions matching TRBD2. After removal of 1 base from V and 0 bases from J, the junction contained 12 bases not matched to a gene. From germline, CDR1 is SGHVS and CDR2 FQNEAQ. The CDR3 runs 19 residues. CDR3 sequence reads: CASSLVLAWERDSYNEQFF. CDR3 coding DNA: TGTGCCAGCAGCTTAGTGTTAGCTTGGGAGCGGGACTCCTACAATGAGCAGTTCTTC.

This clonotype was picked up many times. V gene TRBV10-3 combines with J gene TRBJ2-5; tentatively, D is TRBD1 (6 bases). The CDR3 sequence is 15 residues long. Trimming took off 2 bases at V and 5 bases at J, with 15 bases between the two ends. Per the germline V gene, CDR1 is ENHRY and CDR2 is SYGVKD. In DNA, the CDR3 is TGTGCCATCAGTGAGCCGGACAGTAGAGGCGAGACCCAGTACTTC. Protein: CAISEPDSRGETQYF.

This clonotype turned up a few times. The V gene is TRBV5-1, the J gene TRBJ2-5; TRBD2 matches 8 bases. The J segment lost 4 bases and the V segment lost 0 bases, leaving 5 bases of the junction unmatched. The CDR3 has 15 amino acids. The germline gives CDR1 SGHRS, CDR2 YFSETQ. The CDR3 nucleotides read TGCGCCAGCAGCTTGGCCGGGGGGGTTGGAGAGACCCAGTACTTC. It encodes CASSLAGGVGETQYF.

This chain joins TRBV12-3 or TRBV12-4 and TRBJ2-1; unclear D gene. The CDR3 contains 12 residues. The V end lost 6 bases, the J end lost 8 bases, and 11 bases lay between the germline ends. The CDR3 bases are TGTGCCAGCAGCGAATCAGGCGATGAGCAGTTCTTC. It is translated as CASSESGDEQFF.

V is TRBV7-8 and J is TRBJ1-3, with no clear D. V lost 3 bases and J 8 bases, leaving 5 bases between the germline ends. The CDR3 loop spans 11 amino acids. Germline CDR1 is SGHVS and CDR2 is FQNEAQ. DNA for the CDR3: TGTGCCAGCAGCTTCATGGACACCATATATTTT. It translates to CASSFMDTIYF.

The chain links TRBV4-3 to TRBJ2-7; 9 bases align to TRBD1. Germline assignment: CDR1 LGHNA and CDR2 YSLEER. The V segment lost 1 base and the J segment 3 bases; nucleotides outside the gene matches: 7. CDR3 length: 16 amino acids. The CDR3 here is CASSQVAGTGSYEQYF. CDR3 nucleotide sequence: TGCGCCAGCAGCCAAGTGGCCGGGACAGGGAGCTACGAGCAGTACTTC.